This T cell receptor (beta chain) was found in a study of OX40 agonist ivuxolimab in advanced cancers. Background on the study: The study gave patients intravenous ivuxolimab at 0.01 to 10 mg/kg every 2 weeks. Enrollees could have had prior anti-PD-1, anti-PD-L1 or anti-CTLA-4 therapy, which 35% to 40% had received.

A note on this clone: Antigen specificity is unknown.

Libraries were prepared by immunoSEQ multiplex PCR; TCRdb keeps only in-frame clonotypes and omits some of them. The sample carries 50,000 to 65,000 clones, 89% recorded once. The V end was cut by 2 bases, the J end by 4 bases, with 11 bases between. Germline V gives CDR1 PRHDT, CDR2 FYEKMQ (reference sequence). This CDR3 is 14 amino acids long. Study-wide findings and caveats: The work left the antigen specificity of expanded peripheral T cells undetermined.

V and J are TRBV13 and TRBJ1-1, with D unclear. The material sequenced was CD4+ or CD8+ T cells sorted from blood, taken in a trial of the OX40 agonist ivuxolimab. This receptor was obtained from an adult with an advanced solid tumor such as melanoma, head and neck, liver or kidney cancer. CDR3 coding DNA: TGTGCCAGCAGCTTATCCGAGGGATTCACTGAAGCTTTCTTT. Protein: CASSLSEGFTEAFF.